This is a list of T cell receptor beta chains from one sample in a study of Tregs in tolerant kidney transplant recipients. The data were produced by immunoSEQ multiplex PCR, yet TCRdb's version contains in-frame clones alone and is incomplete. Among some 50,000 clones listed, over 85% were seen once. The material sequenced was CD8+ T cells from blood (PBMCs), taken 12 months after the transplant. The source is a human patient who received a combined kidney and bone marrow transplant. A subset of T cells may come from the graft donor. Both conserved end residues are part of each CDR3.

J gene: TRBJ2-7
V gene: TRBV5-1
CDR3 protein: CASGPDRGNYEQYF

J gene: TRBJ2-7
V gene: TRBV7-6
CDR3 protein: CASSLVRTATYEQYF

J gene: TRBJ1-4
V gene: TRBV5-4
CDR3 protein: CASSTGQGYNEKLFF

J gene: TRBJ2-3
V gene: TRBV27
CDR3 protein: CASSLQAAQDTQYF

J gene: TRBJ2-5
V gene: TRBV5-6
CDR3 protein: CASSSDRVGEEQYF

J gene: TRBJ2-7
V gene: TRBV9
CDR3 protein: CASSVVSGSHEQYF

J gene: TRBJ2-7
V gene: TRBV19
CDR3 protein: CASSIGQGSYEQYF

J gene: TRBJ1-2
V gene: TRBV5-4
CDR3 protein: CASSLEIPGDGYTF

J gene: TRBJ2-7
V gene: TRBV4-1
CDR3 protein: CASSQDLARREYSYEQYF

J gene: TRBJ1-2
V gene: TRBV5-1
CDR3 protein: CASSLLRGENGYTF

J gene: TRBJ1-6
V gene: TRBV28
CDR3 protein: CASSLSRSSPLHF

J gene: TRBJ2-1
V gene: TRBV28
CDR3 protein: CASSPLPLLLEGNEQFF

J gene: TRBJ2-7
V gene: TRBV4-3
CDR3 protein: CASSQGVRVYEQYF

J gene: TRBJ1-6
V gene: TRBV4-3
CDR3 protein: CASSQDLGQSNSPLHF

J gene: TRBJ2-2
V gene: TRBV4-1
CDR3 protein: CASSPWTNTGELFF

J gene: TRBJ2-3
V gene: TRBV7-3
CDR3 protein: CASSLLAGGSTDTQYF

J gene: TRBJ1-1
V gene: TRBV11-3
CDR3 protein: CASSLDVRIQGLNTEAFF

J gene: TRBJ2-1
V gene: TRBV9
CDR3 protein: CASSVSGDEQFF

J gene: TRBJ2-6
V gene: TRBV7-2
CDR3 protein: CASSVRLAGGPLRANVLTF

J gene: TRBJ2-1
V gene: TRBV11-3
CDR3 protein: CASSPSYQQGGDNEQFF

J gene: TRBJ2-7
V gene: TRBV27
CDR3 protein: CASSWGLGAYEQYF

J gene: TRBJ2-1
V gene: TRBV6-4
CDR3 protein: CASSTGGPYNEQFF

J gene: TRBJ2-1
V gene: TRBV5-1
CDR3 protein: CASSLAFTESSYNEQFF

J gene: TRBJ1-3
V gene: TRBV7-6
CDR3 protein: CASSLGVLSGNTIYF

J gene: TRBJ2-6
V gene: TRBV18
CDR3 protein: CASSPDWGQGGSSGANVLTF

J gene: TRBJ2-7
V gene: TRBV27
CDR3 protein: CASSLGRSSEQYF